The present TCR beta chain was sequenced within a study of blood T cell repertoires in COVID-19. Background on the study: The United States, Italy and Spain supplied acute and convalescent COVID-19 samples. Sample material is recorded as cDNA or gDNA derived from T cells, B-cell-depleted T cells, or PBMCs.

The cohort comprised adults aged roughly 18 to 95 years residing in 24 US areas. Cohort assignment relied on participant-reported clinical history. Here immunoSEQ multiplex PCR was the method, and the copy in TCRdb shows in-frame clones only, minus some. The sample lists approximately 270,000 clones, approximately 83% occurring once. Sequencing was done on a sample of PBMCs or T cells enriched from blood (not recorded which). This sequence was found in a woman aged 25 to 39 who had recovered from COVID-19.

The CDR3 here is CASSVVPGTVGGSPLHF. The CDR3 nucleotides read TGTGCCAGCAGCGTAGTTCCCGGGACAGTGGGGGGTTCACCCCTCCACTTT. The chain carries TRBV9 and TRBJ1-6; 7 positions match TRBD1. In germline, CDR1 is SGDLS, CDR2 YYNGEE. This CDR3 comprises 17 residues. V was pared by 0 bases and J by 9 bases, with 12 bases of the junction left unmatched.